One sample yielded the 13 T cell receptor beta chains listed below, sequenced in a study of shared clonotypes between healthy human individuals. The method was immunoSEQ multiplex PCR; TCRdb's version includes in-frame clones alone and lacks a portion of them. The table records 2 million to 3 million clones, roughly 93% of them present only once. Input material: naive CD4+ T cells from PBMCs. As for subset: CD45RA+ positively selected. These receptor sequences come from a man aged 18-30 years in good health. Some clones in this sample may be carry-over from other donors' samples.

This sequence joins TRBV25-1 and TRBJ1-4; no clear D. The CDR3 totals 14 residues. V lost 4 bases, J lost 10 bases, and 16 bases lay in between. Per germline, CDR1 MGHDK and CDR2 SYGVNS. The DNA for the CDR3 is TGTGCCAGCAGTGGTGGACGCGGCTTCGGAAAACTGTTTTTT. It codes for CASSGGRGFGKLFF.

The chain couples TRBV5-1 to TRBJ2-7; no definite D call. Germline V CDR1 and CDR2: SGHRS, YFSETQ. Trimming left V 6 bases short and J 2 bases short, with 15 bases between. The CDR3 covers 14 residues. This chain's CDR3 is CASTPSAGPYEQYF. CDR3 nucleotide sequence: TGCGCCAGCACACCCTCGGCAGGCCCCTACGAGCAGTACTTC.

The J gene is TRBJ2-7, the V gene TRBV27; unclear D gene. V gave up 4 bases and J gave up 0 bases, with 16 bases separating them. This CDR3 is built from 16 residues. From germline, CDR1 is MNHEY and CDR2 SMNVEV (reference sequence). The CDR3 nucleotides read TGTGCCAGCAGTTACCGTCTGAGCTACAGCTCCTACGAGCAGTACTTC. This translates into CASSYRLSYSSYEQYF.

The J gene is TRBJ1-5, the V gene TRBV19; 9 positions agree with TRBD1. The CDR3 runs to 17 residues. Germline V gene sequence: CDR1 LNHDA, CDR2 SQIVND (reference sequence). With 5 bases clipped from V and 0 bases from J, the junction kept 8 bases outside the gene matches. CDR3 coding DNA: TGTGCCAGTAGTCTCGACAGGGGGGACTATAGCAATCAGCCCCAGCATTTT. Translation: CASSLDRGDYSNQPQHF.

This clone came up once. The V gene is TRBV11-2, the J gene TRBJ2-5; TRBD1 agrees at 8 bases. CDR1 is SGHAT and CDR2 is FQNNGV in the germline V gene. Unmatched junction bases numbered 5, after V lost 5 bases and J lost 3 bases. This CDR3 spans 14 amino acids. CDR3 coding DNA: TGTGCCAGCAGCCACGACAGGGGTAAAGAGACCCAGTACTTC. It is translated as CASSHDRGKETQYF.

V is TRBV7-9 and J is TRBJ2-5; a possible D gene is TRBD2 (5 bases). Germline V CDR1 and CDR2: SEHNR, FQNEAQ (reference sequence). Trimming removed 5 bases at V and 4 bases at J, with 14 bases between. The CDR3 runs 14 residues. CDR3 sequence reads: CASSPRTQGETQYF. CDR3 DNA: TGTGCCAGCAGCCCACGGACTCAAGGAGAGACCCAGTACTTC. Drawing the rest from reference TRBV7-9 and TRBJ2-5, the complete variable domain is DTGVSQNPRHKITKRGQNVTFRCDPISEHNRLYWYRQTLGQGPEFLTYFQNEAQLEKSRLLSDRFSAERPKGSFSTLEIQRTEQGDSAMYLCASSPRTQGETQYFGPGTRLLVL.

The chain combines TRBV4-1 with TRBJ2-7; perhaps TRBD1 as D (6 bases). Trimming took off 5 bases at V and 2 bases at J, with 22 bases between the two ends. The CDR3 runs to 17 residues. The germline V gene has CDR1 MGHRA and CDR2 YSYEKL. The CDR3 protein is CASSSQETGIPPYEQYF. DNA for the CDR3: TGCGCCAGCAGCTCTCAAGAAACAGGGATTCCCCCCTACGAGCAGTACTTC.

The chain joins TRBV6-1 to TRBJ1-5; unclear D gene. The CDR3 is made up of 15 amino acids. Germline values: CDR1 MNHNS, CDR2 SASEGT. V was cut by 3 bases and J by 1 base, with 10 bases left in between. The CDR3 protein is CASSEVWASNQPQHF. CDR3 DNA sequence: TGTGCCAGCAGTGAGGTCTGGGCAAGCAATCAGCCCCAGCATTTT.

The chain combines TRBV30 with TRBJ1-5, with D unclear. V was clipped by 2 bases and J by 3 bases, with 8 bases between them. CDR1 is GTSNPN, CDR2 SVGIG, per germline (reference sequence). The CDR3 is made up of 13 amino acids. The CDR3 DNA is TGTGCCTGGAGTAAAGGTGACAATCAGCCCCAGCATTTT. Translating it yields CAWSKGDNQPQHF.

This chain uses TRBV2 with TRBJ2-7; D is possibly TRBD1 (6 bases). V lost 5 bases and J lost 5, with 19 bases in between. From germline, CDR1 is SNHLY and CDR2 FYNNEI. CDR3 size: 15 residues. CDR3 DNA sequence: TGTGCCAGCAGTCCGGGACCAGGGGTGATCGACGAGCAGTACTTC. Residues: CASSPGPGVIDEQYF.

The chain joins TRBV2 to TRBJ1-1; D gene unclear. The length of the CDR3 is 14 residues. Trimming shortened V by 4 bases and J by 1 base, and 10 bases separated the two germline ends. Germline-derived CDR1 and CDR2 are SNHLY and FYNNEI. In DNA, the CDR3 is TGTGCCAGCAGTGTGTGGCAACAGAACACTGAAGCTTTCTTT. This gives the protein CASSVWQQNTEAFF. The full variable domain, completed using reference TRBV2 and TRBJ1-1, is EPEVTQTPSHQVTQMGQEVILRCVPISNHLYFYWYRQILGQKVEFLVSFYNNEISEKSEIFDDQFSVERPDGSNFTLKIRSTKLEDSAMYFCASSVWQQNTEAFFGQGTRLTVV.

The chain uses TRBV7-3 and TRBJ2-2, with D unclear. The CDR3 is made up of 13 amino acids. The germline V gene has CDR1 SGHTA and CDR2 FQGTGA. V lost 5 bases, J lost 6 bases, and 10 bases lay in between. CDR3 region: CASSLLYAGELFF. The CDR3 nucleotides read TGTGCCAGCAGCCTGCTTTACGCCGGGGAGCTGTTTTTT.

Notes on this clone: One junction end disagrees with the germline gene, perhaps due to a read error. The J gene is TRBJ1-2, the V gene TRBV5-1; the D gene is possibly TRBD1 (6 bases). CDR1 SGHRS and CDR2 YFSETQ come from the germline V gene. The CDR3 spans 13 residues. The CDR3 spells CASSLAPGGPSIF. CDR3 nucleotide sequence: TGCGCCAGCAGCTTGGCCCCGGGGGGCCCTTCTATCTTC.